Below are 5 T cell receptor beta chains sequenced from a single sample in a study of T cell responses to AZD1222 COVID-19 vaccine. Clones were read by immunoSEQ multiplex PCR, and TCRdb kept only the in-frame ones, dropping some. This table has under 150,000 clones, approximately 84% appearing once. The sequenced sample was peripheral blood, obtained on day 0 of AZD1222 vaccination. The receptors originated from an adult in good health.

This clone appeared a few times. The chain combines TRBV4-2 with TRBJ2-7; D remains unclear. In germline, CDR1 is LGHNA, CDR2 YNFKEQ. V was clipped by 3 bases and J by 3 bases, with 12 bases between them. The CDR3 contains 14 residues. The DNA for the CDR3 is TGTGCCAGCAGCCAGGAAATTACAAACTACGAGCAGTACTTC. This encodes CASSQEITNYEQYF.

This chain joins TRBV29-1 and TRBJ1-1; D is perhaps TRBD1 (6 bases). Germline V CDR1 and CDR2: SQVTM, ANQGSEA. The CDR3 spans 13 residues. The CDR3 DNA reads TGCAGTTCTGAAAGGGGGGGGAACACTGAAGCTTTCTTT. Its protein product is CSSERGGNTEAFF.

The rearrangement links TRBV3-1 (or the pseudogene TRBV3-2) to TRBJ2-1; 9 nucleotides match TRBD2. CDR1 and CDR2 (germline): LGHDT, YNNKEL (reference sequence). Unmatched junction bases numbered 9, after V lost 4 bases and J lost 5 bases. This CDR3 spans 16 amino acids. The CDR3 region is CASSPLTSGPHNEQFF. The CDR3 DNA follows: TGTGCCAGCAGCCCCTTAACTAGCGGGCCCCACAATGAGCAGTTCTTC.

This sequence joins TRBV5-1 and TRBJ2-7; 11 bases align to TRBD2. Germline values: CDR1 SGHRS, CDR2 YFSETQ. The CDR3 extends over 16 amino acids. Losses at the gene ends were 1 base for V and 1 base for J; bases not matched to a gene: 4. The chain's CDR3 is CASSLSSSGRSYEQYF. The DNA for the CDR3 is TGCGCCAGCAGCTTGTCGTCTAGCGGGAGGTCCTACGAGCAGTACTTC.

The chain carries TRBV4-1 and TRBJ1-6, with D hard to call. This CDR3 is 16 amino acids long. V was trimmed by 2 bases and J by 10 bases, leaving 18 bases between them. Germline CDR1 and CDR2: MGHRA and YSYEKL. In DNA, the CDR3 is TGCGCCAGCAGCCAAAATGGCCTTTTGGAGGGATCACCCCTCCACTTT. Its translation: CASSQNGLLEGSPLHF.